The rows below give T cell receptor beta chains drawn from one sample of a study of blood T cells in healthy people across ages. MiXCR was run by TCRdb on the 5' RACE reads, yielding one entry per CDR3 protein. The repertoire holds over 1,500,000 distinct CDR3 sequences, with approximately 39% as singletons. Sample: blood. The receptors here all came from a human donor in good health. The CDR3 runs from the conserved cysteine through the conserved F or W. D genes are given only for firm matches. Where a row states a size, it is once, few, many or the class of an expanded clone; other rows omit it.

>few|TRBV7-2|TRBD1|TRBJ1-2
TGTGCCAGCAGCCGTCGGACAGGAGGCGTAGACTACACCTTC
CASSRRTGGVDYTF
>-|TRBV20-1|TRBD1|TRBJ1-5
TGCAGTGCCAGAGGGGGCTTCGGCAATCAGCCCCAGCATTTT
CSARGGFGNQPQHF
>few|TRBV6-1|-|TRBJ2-1
TGTGCCAGCAGTGAAATCCCGGGTTCCTCCTACAATGAGCAGTTCTTC
CASSEIPGSSYNEQFF
>-|TRBV7-2|TRBD2|TRBJ2-3
TGTGCCGGCAGCTTAGTGGGGGGGACTAGCACAGATACGCAGTATTTT
CAGSLVGGTSTDTQYF
>-|TRBV5-1|-|TRBJ2-7
TGCGCCAGCAGCCCTATGCCGGGGGTTAGCCACGAGCAGTACTTC
CASSPMPGVSHEQYF
>-|TRBV28|-|TRBJ2-7
TGTGCCAGCAGTCCCCCGAGGGGGGGATACGAGCAGTACTTC
CASSPPRGGYEQYF
>few|TRBV20-1|-|TRBJ2-1
TGCAGTTCCATAAGTTCTTGGAACGGGAATGAGCAGTTCTTC
CSSISSWNGNEQFF
>few|TRBV6-5|-|TRBJ2-5
TGTGCCAGCAGTTACCCTGGGGAACAAGAGACCCAGTACTTC
CASSYPGEQETQYF
>-|TRBV6-5|-|TRBJ2-1
TGTGCCAGCAGAGACGGACCAGCGTTATACAATGAGCAGTTCTTC
CASRDGPALYNEQFF
>-|TRBV2|-|TRBJ2-2
TGTGCCAGCAGAATCGTGAACACCGGGGAGCTGTTTTTT
CASRIVNTGELFF
>-|TRBV9|TRBD1|TRBJ1-1
TGTGCCAGCACCGATGGACAGGGCTTGAACACTGAAGCTTTCTTT
CASTDGQGLNTEAFF
>few|TRBV11-2|TRBD2|TRBJ2-1
TGTGCCAGCAGCTTAGATACTAGCGACATCTACAATGAGCAGTTCTTC
CASSLDTSDIYNEQFF
>few|TRBV24-1|-|TRBJ2-3
TGTGCCACCAGTTTTTCAGCGACGGGTACGCAGTATTTT
CATSFSATGTQYF
>-|TRBV28|-|TRBJ2-5
TGTGCCAGCAGTTTAGAACAGGGAATTGTCCAAGAGACCCAGTACTTC
CASSLEQGIVQETQYF
>-|TRBV6-2/TRBV6-3|-|TRBJ1-2
TGTGCCAGCAACCTGGGATCGGAATTCTATGGCTACACCTTC
CASNLGSEFYGYTF
>-|TRBV29-1|-|TRBJ2-1
TGCAGCGTTAATGTGGGGGGTAGTAGTTACAATGAGCAGTTCTTC
CSVNVGGSSYNEQFF
>-|TRBV19|-|TRBJ2-5
TGTGCCAGTAGTATGGGGCCAGGCAGGGGCTACGAGGAGACCCAGTACTTC
CASSMGPGRGYEETQYF
>few|TRBV4-1|-|TRBJ1-2
TGCGCCAGCAGCCAGGGGCCCGGCCGGGACTATGGCTACACCTTC
CASSQGPGRDYGYTF
>-|TRBV19|-|TRBJ1-4
TGTGCCAGTAGTACCGTCAGGGGAGGCGAAAAACTGTTTTTT
CASSTVRGGEKLFF
>-|TRBV20-1|TRBD2|TRBJ2-7
TGCAGTGCTACCACTAGCGGGATCACCTACGAGCAGTACTTC
CSATTSGITYEQYF
>-|TRBV15|-|TRBJ2-3
TGTGCCACCAGCAGAGCGGCAGATACGCAGTATTTT
CATSRAADTQYF
>-|TRBV15|-|TRBJ1-1
TGTGCCACCAGCAGAGATCTTCTCACTGAAGCTTTCTTT
CATSRDLLTEAFF
>-|TRBV4-1|TRBD1|TRBJ2-2
TGCGCCAGCAGCCCCTACAGTTCGGGACAGGGGGCGCAGAACGGGGAGCTGTTTTTT
CASSPYSSGQGAQNGELFF
>-|TRBV6-4|TRBD2|TRBJ2-5
TGTGCCAGCAGTGACGGGCATCTAGCGGGGCCCCTAACAAACCAAGAGACCCAGTACTTC
CASSDGHLAGPLTNQETQYF
>-|TRBV7-3|TRBD1|TRBJ1-1
TGTGCCAGCAGCTTACGCGCAGGGGGCAATGCTTTCTTT
CASSLRAGGNAFF
>few|TRBV7-8|-|TRBJ2-1
TGTGCCTGCAGCCTAGGAACAGGAGGCCGCAATGAGCAGTTCTTC
CACSLGTGGRNEQFF
>many|TRBV29-1|-|TRBJ2-3
TGCAGCGTTGAAGGCACCGGGACGGTTAGCACAGATACGCAGTATTTT
CSVEGTGTVSTDTQYF
>-|TRBV5-6|-|TRBJ2-3
TGTGCCAGCAGCTTCACGCAGGACACAGATACGCAGTATTTT
CASSFTQDTDTQYF
>-|TRBV2|-|TRBJ1-1
TGTGCCGCCCGAGGACAAATAGTTGAAGCTTTCTTT
CAARGQIVEAFF
>many|TRBV29-1|TRBD1|TRBJ1-2
TGCAGCGTTGAATCTGACAGGGTTGGCTACACCTTC
CSVESDRVGYTF
>-|TRBV5-1|-|TRBJ1-2
TGCGCCAGCAGCGGCTCCGGGGCCGGGGAAGGCTACACCTTC
CASSGSGAGEGYTF
>-|TRBV20-1|-|TRBJ2-1
TGCAGTGCTAGAGGGGAGACCTCCTACAATGAGCAGTTCTTC
CSARGETSYNEQFF
>-|TRBV20-1|-|TRBJ2-5
TGCAGTGCTAGAGATCCCTTACTTGGGGGGCGGGAGACCCAGTACTTC
CSARDPLLGGRETQYF
>-|TRBV12-3/TRBV12-4|-|TRBJ2-7
TGTGCCAGCAGTTCTCGGGTGATTCCCTACGAGCAGTACTTC
CASSSRVIPYEQYF
>-|TRBV7-2|-|TRBJ1-1
TGTGCCAGCAGCCTTCAGGGGATGGACACTGAAGCTTTCTTT
CASSLQGMDTEAFF
>many|TRBV4-3|TRBD1|TRBJ1-2
TGTGCCAGCAGCCAAGGACAGGGGGCAGATGGCTACACCTTC
CASSQGQGADGYTF
>-|TRBV4-3|TRBD1|TRBJ1-2
TGCGCCAGCAGCCAGGTCGGGACAGCCTATGGCTACACCTTC
CASSQVGTAYGYTF
>few|TRBV5-1|-|TRBJ2-5
TGCGCCAGCAGCTTGGGGTCCCAACGTCAAGAGACCCAGTACTTC
CASSLGSQRQETQYF
>-|TRBV13|TRBD2|TRBJ2-3
TGTGCCAGCAGCCCCCCGACTAGCGGGGGTTCAGATACGCAGTATTTT
CASSPPTSGGSDTQYF
>-|TRBV12-3/TRBV12-4|TRBD2|TRBJ2-7
TGTGCCAGCAGTTTAAGCGGGGGGATCGAGCAGTACTTC
CASSLSGGIEQYF
>-|TRBV7-9|-|TRBJ2-3
TGTGCCAGCATACAGGGGGGACTAAGCACAGATACGCAGTATTTT
CASIQGGLSTDTQYF
>many|TRBV20-1|-|TRBJ2-3
TGCAGTGCTAGACTAGCAGCGACCACAGATACGCAGTATTTT
CSARLAATTDTQYF
>-|TRBV5-1|-|TRBJ1-1
TGCGCCAGCACCACTGTAGGGGGTGACACTGAAGCTTTCTTT
CASTTVGGDTEAFF
>-|TRBV12-3/TRBV12-4|-|TRBJ1-1
TGTGCCAGCAGTTTCAGGGATGGTGAAGCTTTCTTT
CASSFRDGEAFF
>-|TRBV5-1|-|TRBJ2-6
TGCGCCAGCAAACCTTCCTCTGCTGGGGCCAACGTCCTGACTTTC
CASKPSSAGANVLTF
>many|TRBV2|TRBD1|TRBJ2-7
TGCGCCAGCAGGGGACAGGGAATTTCCTACGAGCAGTACTTC
CASRGQGISYEQYF
>once|TRBV12-3/TRBV12-4|-|TRBJ1-5
TGTGCCAGCACCCTGCGTGGGGGAGGCAATCAGCCCCAGCATTTT
CASTLRGGGNQPQHF
>many|TRBV10-3|-|TRBJ2-6
TGTGCCATCAGTGACACCGGTTGGGGGGCCAACGTCCTGACTTTC
CAISDTGWGANVLTF
>-|TRBV7-2|-|TRBJ2-7
TGTGCCAGCAGCTTAGTGGCGCTAGATCCCTACGAGCAGTACTTC
CASSLVALDPYEQYF
>-|TRBV29-1|-|TRBJ2-7
TGCAGCGTTGTATCCCGGCTTAACTACGAGCAGTACTTC
CSVVSRLNYEQYF
>few|TRBV20-1|TRBD2|TRBJ2-5
TGCAGTGCCCCGACTAGCGGGGGGCCCAACCAAGAGACCCAGTACTTC
CSAPTSGGPNQETQYF
>-|TRBV6-1|-|TRBJ1-5
TGTGCCAGCAGTGATCTATTGGATAGCAATCAGCCCCAGCATTTT
CASSDLLDSNQPQHF
>-|TRBV11-3|-|TRBJ1-2
TGTGCCAGCAGCCCGGGGCGTTTTTCAGGCGGGTATGGCTACACCTTC
CASSPGRFSGGYGYTF
>-|TRBV28|-|TRBJ2-5
TGTGCCAGCATCAACAGACAATGGACCAAGCAGTACTTC
CASINRQWTKQYF
>few|TRBV18|-|TRBJ2-1
TGTGCCAGCTCGCCATCCCAGAGCTCCTACAATGAGCAGTTCTTC
CASSPSQSSYNEQFF
>-|TRBV29-1|-|TRBJ2-7
TGCAGCGCTGAAAACGGGGAGGACTCCTACGAGCAGTACTTC
CSAENGEDSYEQYF
>-|TRBV7-2|TRBD1|TRBJ2-1
TGTGCCAGCAGCTTAGTCAGGTCAGGGGGCGGTATGTACTTC
CASSLVRSGGGMYF
>-|TRBV7-2|TRBD1|TRBJ2-4
TGTGCCAGCAGCTTAGATATGGTCACAGGGGACATTCAGTACTTC
CASSLDMVTGDIQYF
>once|TRBV11-3|TRBD2|TRBJ2-3
TGTGCCAGCAGCTTAGATCGGGCGACTAGCGGGGGGGCATCAGATACGCAGTATTTT
CASSLDRATSGGASDTQYF
>-|TRBV6-2/TRBV6-3|-|TRBJ2-7
TGTGCCAGCAGTTACGGGATACCGAGGGACCAGTACTTC
CASSYGIPRDQYF